The present T cell receptor beta chain was sequenced within a study of blood T cell repertoires in COVID-19. Study information: COVID-19 samples collected from the United States, Italy and Spain covered acute and convalescent phases.

This clone is a singleton in its sample. Clones were read by immunoSEQ multiplex PCR, and TCRdb kept only the in-frame ones, dropping some. Of around 88,000 clones in the sample, about 85% were seen once. Germline CDR1 and CDR2: SGHDT and YYEEEE. CDR3 size: 15 residues. V lost 0 bases to trimming and J lost 5 bases, with 12 bases between them. The sequenced material came from peripheral blood. The receptor's source is a woman of 80 years or more with acute or convalescent COVID-19. This chain links TRBV5-6 with TRBJ1-5; TRBD1 is a possible D gene (5 bases). CDR3 in DNA: TGTGCCAGCAGCTTGGCGAGAGGGGAGGATCAGCCCCAGCATTTT. Protein: CASSLARGEDQPQHF. Supplemented by reference TRBV5-6 and TRBJ1-5, the full variable domain reads DAGVTQSPTHLIKTRGQQVTLRCSPKSGHDTVSWYQQALGQGPQFIFQYYEEEERQRGNFPDRFSGHQFPNYSSELNVNALLLGDSALYLCASSLARGEDQPQHFGDGTRLSIL.